These 30 T cell receptor beta chains were all obtained from the same sample, sequenced in a study of blood T cell repertoires in COVID-19. Sequencing was performed with immunoSEQ multiplex PCR; in TCRdb, only in-frame clones are kept and a portion is missing. The sample carries approximately 220,000 clones, 80% recorded once. The sequenced sample consisted of PBMCs or T cells enriched from blood (not recorded which). The receptor source for this set is a woman between 40 and 50 years old with acute COVID-19.

This clone was counted a few times. The rearrangement links TRBV30 to TRBJ1-5; 8 bases are a match to TRBD1. The ends lost 2 bases at V and 2 bases at J; junction bases unmatched: 8. There are 16 residues in the CDR3. CDR1 and CDR2 from the germline V gene are GTSNPN and SVGIG (reference sequence). The CDR3 is CAWSPQGAMRNQPQHF. CDR3 in DNA: TGTGCCTGGAGTCCCCAGGGGGCGATGCGCAATCAGCCCCAGCATTTT.

The chain combines TRBV30 with TRBJ2-3; TRBD2 matches 13 bases. From germline, CDR1 is GTSNPN and CDR2 SVGIG (reference sequence). The CDR3 has 16 amino acids. Trimming removed 1 base from V and 4 bases from J; junction bases left unmatched: 5. This CDR3 reads CAWSGGLAGVPDTQYF. The DNA for the CDR3 is TGTGCCTGGAGTGGAGGACTAGCGGGAGTCCCAGATACGCAGTATTTT.

CDR3 sequence reads: CASSSFASQETQYF. CDR3 sequence (DNA): TGTGCCAGCAGCTCCTTCGCCAGCCAAGAGACCCAGTACTTC. This chain links TRBV7-9 with TRBJ2-5; D remains ambiguous. CDR1 SEHNR and CDR2 FQNEAQ come from the germline V gene (reference sequence). The length of the CDR3 is 14 residues. V was pared by 4 bases and J by 1 base, with 10 bases between.

The CDR3 bases are TGTGCCAGCAGCTTAGTCTCCGGGACTAGCACGCGGGAGCAGTACTTC. Its translation: CASSLVSGTSTREQYF. J is TRBJ2-7 and V is TRBV7-2; 9 bases line up with TRBD2. Germline loops: CDR1 SGHTA, CDR2 FQGNSA. V lost 1 base to trimming and J lost 7 bases; unmatched junction nucleotides: 11. The CDR3 is 16 amino acids. Supplemented by reference TRBV7-2 and TRBJ2-7, the full variable domain reads GAGVSQSPSNKVTEKGKDVELRCDPISGHTALYWYRQSLGQGLEFLIYFQGNSAPDKSGLPSDRFSAERTGGSVSTLTIQRTQQEDSAVYLCASSLVSGTSTREQYFGPGTRLTVT.

V gene TRBV7-2 combines with J gene TRBJ1-1, with 7 bases identical to TRBD1. The germline V gene has CDR1 SGHTA and CDR2 FQGNSA. The CDR3 covers 14 residues. V lost 7 bases and J lost 1; bases outside the gene matches: 6. The CDR3 sequence is CASTHRGENTEAFF. CDR3 in DNA: TGTGCCAGCACCCACAGGGGAGAGAACACTGAAGCTTTCTTT.

This clone was observed a handful of times. The chain uses TRBV18 and TRBJ2-2; TRBD1 is a possible D gene (6 bases). The CDR3 length is 16 residues. V was shortened by 0 bases and J by 3 bases, with 11 bases between the two germline ends. The germline gives CDR1 KGHSH, CDR2 LQKENI. Here the CDR3 DNA reads TGTGCCAGCTCACCACCTACAGGGCTGGACACCGGGGAGCTGTTTTTT. This gives the protein CASSPPTGLDTGELFF.

This chain uses TRBV4-2 with TRBJ1-2; tentatively, D is TRBD1 (6 bases). V lost 3 bases, J lost 2 bases, and 13 bases lay in between. CDR3 length: 15 amino acids. The germline V gene encodes CDR1 LGHNA and CDR2 YNFKEQ. The CDR3 DNA reads TGTGCCAGCAGCCAGCACAGGGATACCAACTATGGCTACACCTTC. Its translation: CASSQHRDTNYGYTF.

V gene TRBV28 combines with J gene TRBJ2-7, with D perhaps matching TRBD1 (6 bases). The V end was cut by 7 bases, the J end by 2 bases, with 15 bases between. Looked up from germline, CDR1 is MDHEN and CDR2 is SYDVKM. The CDR3 spans 14 residues. CDR3 amino acids: CASMVPGTTYEQYF. The CDR3 DNA reads TGTGCCAGCATGGTTCCGGGGACAACCTACGAGCAGTACTTC. Looking up the rest from reference TRBV28 and TRBJ2-7 gives the full variable domain: DVKVTQSSRYLVKRTGEKVFLECVQDMDHENMFWYRQDPGLGLRLIYFSYDVKMKEKGDIPEGYSVSREKKERFSLILESASTNQTSMYLCASMVPGTTYEQYFGPGTRLTVT.

This chain connects TRBV12-5 to TRBJ1-1; possible D gene TRBD1, 6 bases. Looked up from germline, CDR1 is LGHNT and CDR2 is FRNRAP. The CDR3 is made up of 15 amino acids. V was pared by 0 bases and J by 4 bases, with 12 bases between. CDR3 in amino acids: CASGLVVGASTEAFF. The CDR3 DNA reads as TGTGCTAGTGGTTTGGTAGTGGGGGCGAGCACTGAAGCTTTCTTT.

The J gene is TRBJ1-1, the V gene TRBV12-3 or TRBV12-4; D is unclear. V was pared by 8 bases and J by 4 bases, with 8 bases between. This CDR3 is 11 amino acids long. DNA for the CDR3: TGTGCCAGCGCGGAAGGCACTGAAGCTTTCTTT. Its translation is CASAEGTEAFF.

This sequence joins TRBV7-3 and TRBJ2-3; 7 nucleotides agree with TRBD1. Looked up from germline, CDR1 is SGHTA and CDR2 is FQGTGA. The CDR3 is made up of 17 amino acids. V lost 3 bases and J lost 5; bases outside the gene matches: 14. CDR3 nucleotide sequence: TGTGCCAGCAGCTTGTCGGGCGGACAGGTCCAAAAAGATACGCAGTATTTT. Translated: CASSLSGGQVQKDTQYF.

V is TRBV5-1 and J is TRBJ2-3; TRBD1 matches at 10 bases. Germline V gene lookup returns CDR1 SGHRS and CDR2 YFSETQ. The V gene end was trimmed by 2 bases and the J gene end by 4 bases; junction bases not matched to a gene: 7. This CDR3 region has 16 residues. In nucleotides, the CDR3 is TGCGCCAGCAGCTTACTCGGGACAGGGGTGGCAGATACGCAGTATTTT. This encodes CASSLLGTGVADTQYF.

V is TRBV6-5 and J is TRBJ1-2; no clear D gene. V was trimmed by 5 bases and J by 3 bases, leaving 4 bases between them. Germline loops: CDR1 MNHEY, CDR2 SVGAGI. There are 11 residues in the CDR3. The CDR3 nucleotides read TGTGCCAGCAGTCGGGACTATGGCTACACCTTC. As protein: CASSRDYGYTF.

V and J are TRBV19 and TRBJ2-7; D might be TRBD2 (7 bases). Trimming cost V 5 bases and J 7 bases, with 18 bases left between them. The CDR3 totals 14 residues. Germline CDR1 reads LNHDA; CDR2 reads SQIVND (reference sequence). The DNA for the CDR3 is TGTGCCAGTAGTCCCAGGGGAGGGCAGAGGGAGCAGTACTTC. The encoded protein is CASSPRGGQREQYF. Full variable domain (remainder filled in from reference TRBV19 and TRBJ2-7): DGGITQSPKYLFRKEGQNVTLSCEQNLNHDAMYWYRQDPGQGLRLIYYSQIVNDFQKGDIAEGYSVSREKKESFPLTVTSAQKNPTAFYLCASSPRGGQREQYFGPGTRLTVT.

DNA of the CDR3: TGCGCCAGCAGATCCAGCGGGGGGGGTACAGATACGCAGTATTTT. The encoded protein is CASRSSGGGTDTQYF. The rearrangement uses TRBV5-1 and TRBJ2-3; 10 bases line up with TRBD2. Per germline, CDR1 SGHRS and CDR2 YFSETQ. V was clipped by 5 bases and J by 3 bases; unmatched bases: 6. This CDR3 region has 15 residues.

This clone was recorded once. In nucleotides, the CDR3 is TGCGCCAGCAGCATCGGACAAGCCTACGAGCAGTACTTC. Translating gives CASSIGQAYEQYF. The chain recombines TRBV5-1 with TRBJ2-7; perhaps TRBD1 as D (5 bases). Germline CDR1 is SGHRS and CDR2 is YFSETQ. The CDR3 loop spans 13 amino acids. Trimming shortened V by 4 bases and J by 2 bases, and 10 bases separated the two germline ends.

The genes are TRBV5-1 and TRBJ1-1; 7 bases map to TRBD1. This CDR3 comprises 14 residues. Germline CDR1 is SGHRS and CDR2 is YFSETQ. V shed 4 bases, J shed 6 bases, and the junction held 9 bases outside the gene matches. The CDR3 DNA reads TGCGCCAGCAGCACCGGGACAGAACGAGCTGAAGCTTTCTTT. Translating gives CASSTGTERAEAFF.

The chain is built from TRBV28 and TRBJ1-2; the match to TRBD1 covers 10 bases. Looked up from germline, CDR1 is MDHEN and CDR2 is SYDVKM. Trimming took 1 base from V and 8 from J; bases not matched to a gene: 13. This CDR3 is 17 amino acids long. CDR3 residues: CASSLLPGQGSTEGYTF. The DNA of the CDR3 is TGTGCCAGCAGTTTATTACCGGGACAGGGGAGTACGGAGGGCTACACCTTC.

The chain joins TRBV14 to TRBJ2-6; 8 bases are shared with TRBD1. The J segment lost 2 bases and the V segment lost 2 bases, leaving 2 bases of the junction unmatched. Per the germline V gene, CDR1 is SGHDN and CDR2 is FVKESK. CDR3 length: 16 amino acids. The CDR3 spells CASSQKDRAGANVLTF. CDR3 sequence (DNA): TGTGCCAGCAGCCAAAAGGACAGGGCTGGGGCCAACGTCCTGACTTTC.

The CDR3 region is CASSPGQGIGEAFF. The DNA of the CDR3 is TGTGCCAGCAGCCCGGGACAGGGGATTGGTGAAGCTTTCTTT. The V gene is TRBV9, the J gene TRBJ1-1, with 10 bases fitting TRBD1. The CDR3 totals 14 residues. After removal of 4 bases from V and 7 bases from J, the junction contained 7 bases not matched to a gene. CDR1 and CDR2 (germline): SGDLS, YYNGEE.

The V call is TRBV30, the J call TRBJ1-3; D might be TRBD1 (6 bases). The V gene's germline CDR1 is GTSNPN and CDR2 SVGIG (reference sequence). The ends were cut back, 1 base at V and 3 bases at J, with 7 bases in the middle. The CDR3 has 13 residues. The CDR3 loop is CAWSDRDGNTIYF. In DNA form, the CDR3 reads TGTGCCTGGAGTGACAGGGATGGAAACACCATATATTTT.

The chain uses TRBV9 and TRBJ2-3; a possible D gene is TRBD1 (5 bases). Trimming took off 4 bases at V and 6 bases at J, with 18 bases between the two ends. Germline V gene data show CDR1 as SGDLS and CDR2 as YYNGEE. The CDR3 is 15 amino acids. Here the CDR3 DNA reads TGTGCCAGCAGCCCAGATGGGGCCTTGAGGGATACGCAGTATTTT. This encodes CASSPDGALRDTQYF.

This chain uses TRBV28 with TRBJ1-5, with D possibly being TRBD1 (6 bases). CDR1 and CDR2 from the germline V gene are MDHEN and SYDVKM. V lost 6 bases and J 2 bases, leaving 8 bases between the germline ends. This CDR3 has 13 amino acids. The CDR3 spells CASSRQGNQPQHF. In nucleotides, the CDR3 is TGTGCCAGCAGCAGACAGGGCAATCAGCCCCAGCATTTT. Variable domain in full (rest from reference TRBV28 and TRBJ1-5): DVKVTQSSRYLVKRTGEKVFLECVQDMDHENMFWYRQDPGLGLRLIYFSYDVKMKEKGDIPEGYSVSREKKERFSLILESASTNQTSMYLCASSRQGNQPQHFGDGTRLSIL.

This sequence joins TRBV19 and TRBJ1-1, with a weak D call TRBD1 (6 bases). Germline V gives CDR1 LNHDA, CDR2 SQIVND (reference sequence). CDR3 length: 12 residues. Trimming removed 3 bases from V and 5 bases from J, with 7 bases in between. Here the CDR3 DNA reads TGTGCCAGTAGTATTCAGGGGACTGAAGCTTTCTTT. Translation: CASSIQGTEAFF.

The chain employs TRBV6-5 and TRBJ2-4; the match to TRBD1 covers 8 bases. The CDR3 is 14 amino acids. CDR1 is MNHEY and CDR2 is SVGAGI in the germline V gene. With V trimmed by 6 bases and J by 5 bases, 6 bases remained unmatched. CDR3 DNA: TGTGCCAGCAGAGCACAGGGGGTCGAAAACATTCAGTACTTC. It yields the protein CASRAQGVENIQYF.

The chain has TRBV12-3 or TRBV12-4 and TRBJ1-3; 7 bases are a match to TRBD1. J lost 4 bases, V lost 6 bases, and 3 bases had no gene match. This CDR3 comprises 13 residues. CDR3 nucleotide sequence: TGTGCCAGCAGAGTGACAGGGGGAAACACCATATATTTT. Encoded protein: CASRVTGGNTIYF.

The gene calls are TRBV7-9 and TRBJ1-1; D is possibly TRBD1 (6 bases). V lost 3 bases and J lost 4, with 18 bases in between. This CDR3 is 16 amino acids long. The germline V gene encodes CDR1 SEHNR and CDR2 FQNEAQ (reference sequence). The CDR3 coding sequence is TGTGCCAGCAGCTTTCCTATAGGGCAGGGGAGCACTGAAGCTTTCTTT. It yields the protein CASSFPIGQGSTEAFF.

This clone was seen a few times. This chain connects TRBV6-2 or TRBV6-3 to TRBJ2-7; 7 bases map to TRBD1. V trimming: 2 bases; J trimming: 0 bases; junction bases outside the gene matches: 1. Germline V gene sequence: CDR1 MNHEY, CDR2 SVGEGT. This CDR3 comprises 14 residues. The CDR3 region is CASSYRDSSYEQYF. The CDR3, as DNA: TGTGCCAGCAGTTACCGGGACAGCTCCTACGAGCAGTACTTC.

This clone was seen many times. The gene calls are TRBV30 and TRBJ2-1; 12 nucleotides align to TRBD2. V gave up 2 bases and J gave up 0 bases; unmatched junction bases: 8. This CDR3 region has 18 residues. Germline CDR1 and CDR2: GTSNPN and SVGIG (reference sequence). CDR3 bases: TGTGCCTGGAGTATCGTCCGGACTAGCGGGAACTCCTACAATGAGCAGTTCTTC. Protein: CAWSIVRTSGNSYNEQFF.

The V call is TRBV5-6, the J call TRBJ2-5; tentatively, D is TRBD2 (6 bases). Deletions cut 4 bases from V and 9 bases from J, with 16 bases between. In germline, CDR1 is SGHDT, CDR2 YYEEEE. The length of the CDR3 is 13 residues. The CDR3 DNA reads as TGTGCCAGCAGCCTGGGTGGGGGGACCGCCCAGTACTTC. This translates into CASSLGGGTAQYF.